These T cell receptor beta chains were read from a single sample in a study of blood T cell repertoires in COVID-19. Produced via immunoSEQ multiplex PCR; TCRdb's table is partial and in-frame only. This table has tens of thousands of clones, over 75% appearing once. Sequenced sample: peripheral blood. The receptors derive from a man aged 45-65 years with COVID-19, enrolled during active disease. Each CDR3 is given with its conserved first and last residue. The D gene is left open where the match is weak. For some rows the clone size is stated as once, few or many, or as a class when expanded; others skip it.

d_call,clone_size,v_call,j_call,cdr3_nt,cdr3_aa
TRBD2,.,TRBV7-3,TRBJ2-6,TGTGCCAGCAGTATTGGACTAGGTTCTGGGGCCAACGTCCTGACTTTC,CASSIGLGSGANVLTF
.,.,TRBV6-5,TRBJ2-2,TGTGCCAGCAGTTACGACAGCTTTAACACCGGGGAGCTGTTTTTT,CASSYDSFNTGELFF
.,.,TRBV11-2,TRBJ2-1,TGTGCCAGCAGCCCCTTAGGGACCGGGACACTCCTCAATGAGCAGTTCTTC,CASSPLGTGTLLNEQFF
TRBD1,few,TRBV7-2,TRBJ1-3,TGTGCCAGCAGCTTTCAGGGGGCGGGTGGAAACACCATATATTTT,CASSFQGAGGNTIYF
TRBD1,.,TRBV16,TRBJ1-2,TGTGCCAGCAGCCAGTTACAGGGGGCGAGGGACCATGGCTACACCTTC,CASSQLQGARDHGYTF
.,.,TRBV18,TRBJ2-7,TGTGCCAGCTCAACCGGAGGGCTCTACGAGCAGTACTTC,CASSTGGLYEQYF
.,.,TRBV7-8,TRBJ2-3,TGTGCCAGCAGCTCGGCCGGGGGAGATACGCAGTATTTT,CASSSAGGDTQYF
.,.,TRBV7-2,TRBJ2-7,TGTGCCAGCAGCCGTCTCGGGGAGCAGTACTTC,CASSRLGEQYF
.,.,TRBV19,TRBJ2-3,TGTGCCAGTAGTGGGGCTAGGGGTTCCACAGATACGCAGTATTTT,CASSGARGSTDTQYF
.,.,TRBV4-2,TRBJ2-7,TGTGCCAGCAGTCCCGGGGGAGGACACTCCTACGAGCAGTACTTC,CASSPGGGHSYEQYF
TRBD1,.,TRBV24-1,TRBJ1-2,TGTGCCACCAGTGATTCCCAGGGACAGAGGATCCGGTACACCTTC,CATSDSQGQRIRYTF